This entry describes one TCR beta chain. The antigen is not known. The sample is drawn from a study of cytomegalovirus exposure and HLA in healthy donors. The germline V and J ends were trimmed by 4 bases and 2 bases, with 13 bases remaining between them. CDR1 and CDR2 (germline): SGHDT, YYEEEE. CDR3 length: 15 amino acids. Whole-study findings and limits: An analysis that came later showed most CMV-associated TCR beta chains appearing HLA-restricted.

Primers: 60 Vbeta forward and 13 Jbeta reverse. Produced via immunoSEQ multiplex PCR; TCRdb's table is partial and in-frame only. This sample has about 150,000 clones, with 80% found just once. This sequence originates from a man under 40 in good health and CMV-seropositive. This chain links TRBV5-6 with TRBJ1-5, with a tentative D call TRBD1 (6 bases). Sequenced input: PBMCs. This CDR3 is CASSGRGAGNQPQHF. For the CDR3, the DNA is TGTGCCAGCAGCGGGCGGGGGGCTGGCAATCAGCCCCAGCATTTT.